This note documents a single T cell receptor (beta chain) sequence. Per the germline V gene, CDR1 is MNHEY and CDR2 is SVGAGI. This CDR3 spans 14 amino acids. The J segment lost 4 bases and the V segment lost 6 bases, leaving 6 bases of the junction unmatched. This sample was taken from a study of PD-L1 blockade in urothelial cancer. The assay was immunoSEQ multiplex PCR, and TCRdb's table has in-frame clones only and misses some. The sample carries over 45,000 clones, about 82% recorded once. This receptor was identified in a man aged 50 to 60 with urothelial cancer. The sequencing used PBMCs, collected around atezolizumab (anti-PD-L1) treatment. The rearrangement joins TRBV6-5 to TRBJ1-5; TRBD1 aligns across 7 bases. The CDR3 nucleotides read TGTGCCAGCAGCCGCGGGACAGCTAATCAGCCCCAGCATTTT. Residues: CASSRGTANQPQHF.